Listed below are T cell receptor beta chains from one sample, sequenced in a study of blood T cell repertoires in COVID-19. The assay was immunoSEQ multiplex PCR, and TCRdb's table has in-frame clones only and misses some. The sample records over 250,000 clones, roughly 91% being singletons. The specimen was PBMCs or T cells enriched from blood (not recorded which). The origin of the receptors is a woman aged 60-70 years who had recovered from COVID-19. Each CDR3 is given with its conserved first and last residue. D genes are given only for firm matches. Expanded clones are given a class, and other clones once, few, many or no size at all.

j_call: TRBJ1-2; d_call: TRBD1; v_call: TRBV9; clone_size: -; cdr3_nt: TGTGCCAGCAGCGTTTCAGGGGGTGGCTACACCTTC; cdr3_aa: CASSVSGGGYTF
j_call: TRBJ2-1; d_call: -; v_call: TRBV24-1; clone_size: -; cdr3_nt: TGTGCCACCAGTGATTTCCCGACAGGATCCTACAATGAGCAGTTCTTC; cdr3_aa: CATSDFPTGSYNEQFF
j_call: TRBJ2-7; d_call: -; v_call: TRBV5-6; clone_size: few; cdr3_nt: TGTGCCAGCAGCTTGGAGCCGGGGGTCCCCTACGAGCAGTACTTC; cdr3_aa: CASSLEPGVPYEQYF
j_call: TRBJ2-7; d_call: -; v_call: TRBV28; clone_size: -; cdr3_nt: TGTGCCAGCAGTGAGACTCACGAGCAGTACTTC; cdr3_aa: CASSETHEQYF
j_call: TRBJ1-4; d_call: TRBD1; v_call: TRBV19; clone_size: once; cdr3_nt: TGTGCCAGTAGTTCGTCCCGGGACAGGGGGAGAGGTGAAAAACTGTTTTTT; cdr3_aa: CASSSSRDRGRGEKLFF
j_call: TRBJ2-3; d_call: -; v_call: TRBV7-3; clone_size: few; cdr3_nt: TGTGCCAGCGGCCACGGGGGTGTCACAGATACGCAGTATTTT; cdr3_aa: CASGHGGVTDTQYF
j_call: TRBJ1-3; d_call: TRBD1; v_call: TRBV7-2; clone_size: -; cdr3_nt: TGTGCCAGCAGCTTGGATTCAGGGGGCTCTGGAAACACCATATATTTT; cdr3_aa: CASSLDSGGSGNTIYF
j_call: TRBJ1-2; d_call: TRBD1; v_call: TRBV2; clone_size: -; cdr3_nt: TGTGCCAGCCCCCAGGGACAGGGGGAGGACTATGGCTACACCTTC; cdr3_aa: CASPQGQGEDYGYTF
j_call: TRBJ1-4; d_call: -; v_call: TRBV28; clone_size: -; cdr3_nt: TGTGCCAGCAGTTCCCCGGAGGTTGCAACTAATGAAAAACTGTTTTTT; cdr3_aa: CASSSPEVATNEKLFF
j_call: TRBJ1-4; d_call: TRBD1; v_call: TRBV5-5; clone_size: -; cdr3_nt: TGTGCCAGCAGCCGTTACAGGGGGTCGAATGAAAAACTGTTTTTT; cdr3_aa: CASSRYRGSNEKLFF
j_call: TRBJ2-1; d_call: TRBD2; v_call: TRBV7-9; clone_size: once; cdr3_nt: TGTGCCAGCAGCCGCCCCGTGGGACTAGCGGGAGGTGAGCAGTTCTTC; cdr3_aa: CASSRPVGLAGGEQFF
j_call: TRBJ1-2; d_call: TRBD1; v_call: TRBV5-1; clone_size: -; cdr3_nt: TGCGCCAGCAGCTTGGGGACAGGAGGCGTCGGGGGCTACACCTTC; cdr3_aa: CASSLGTGGVGGYTF
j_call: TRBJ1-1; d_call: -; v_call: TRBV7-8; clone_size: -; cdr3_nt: TGTGCCAGCAGCGCTCAGGGGTCAATGACGAACACTGAAGCTTTCTTT; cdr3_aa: CASSAQGSMTNTEAFF
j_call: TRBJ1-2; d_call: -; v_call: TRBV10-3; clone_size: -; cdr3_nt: TGTGCCATCAGTGAGTGGGCAGGCGGAGGGAAAGCTAACTATGGCTACACCTTC; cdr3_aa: CAISEWAGGGKANYGYTF
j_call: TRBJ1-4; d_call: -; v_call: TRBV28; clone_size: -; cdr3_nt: TGTGCCAGCAGAGGGGGATGGGGTGAAAAACTGTTTTTT; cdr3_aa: CASRGGWGEKLFF
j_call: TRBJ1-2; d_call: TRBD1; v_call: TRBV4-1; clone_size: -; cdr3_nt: TGCGCCAGCAGCCAAGTCGGGGGACAGGGCAACTATGGCTACACCTTC; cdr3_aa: CASSQVGGQGNYGYTF
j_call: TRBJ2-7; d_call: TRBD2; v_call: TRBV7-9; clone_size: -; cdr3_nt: TGTGCCAGCAGCTTATTCGTGCGGGGGAGCCTCTACGAGCAGTACTTC; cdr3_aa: CASSLFVRGSLYEQYF
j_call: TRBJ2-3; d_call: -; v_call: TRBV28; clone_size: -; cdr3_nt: TGTGCCAGCAGTTTGGGGCAGGACACAGATACGCAGTATTTT; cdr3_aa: CASSLGQDTDTQYF
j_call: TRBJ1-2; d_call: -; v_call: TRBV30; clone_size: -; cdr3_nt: TGTGCCTGGAGTGTTAGTATTCGGGGCTACACCTTC; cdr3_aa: CAWSVSIRGYTF
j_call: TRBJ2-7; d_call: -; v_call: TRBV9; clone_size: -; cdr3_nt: TGTGCCAGCAGCCCCCGGGGGAGTTTTGACGAGCAGTACTTC; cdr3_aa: CASSPRGSFDEQYF
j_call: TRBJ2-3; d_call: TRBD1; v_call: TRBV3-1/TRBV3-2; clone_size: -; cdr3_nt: TGTGCCAGCAGCCTACGACAGGGGGAGGGCTATACAGATACGCAGTATTTT; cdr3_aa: CASSLRQGEGYTDTQYF
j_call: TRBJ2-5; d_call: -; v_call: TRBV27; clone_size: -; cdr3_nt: TGTGCCAGCTGGACACCCCAAGAGACCCAGTACTTC; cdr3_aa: CASWTPQETQYF
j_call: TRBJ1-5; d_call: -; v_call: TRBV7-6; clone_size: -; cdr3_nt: TGTGCCAGCAGCTCGACAGAGAACCAGCCCCAGCATTTT; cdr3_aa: CASSSTENQPQHF
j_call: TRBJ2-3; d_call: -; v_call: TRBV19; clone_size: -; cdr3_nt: TGTGCCAGTAGTAACCCGGGGTGGGATACGCAGTATTTT; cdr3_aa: CASSNPGWDTQYF
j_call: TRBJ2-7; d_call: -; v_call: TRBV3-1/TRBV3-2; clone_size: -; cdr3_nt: TGTGCCAGCAGCCAACAGCTTTCTAGGTACTACGAGCAGTACTTC; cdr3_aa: CASSQQLSRYYEQYF
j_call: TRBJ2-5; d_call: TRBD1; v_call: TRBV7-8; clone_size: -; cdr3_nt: TGTGCCAGCAGCGGGACAGGGGATCAAGAGACCCAGTACTTC; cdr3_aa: CASSGTGDQETQYF
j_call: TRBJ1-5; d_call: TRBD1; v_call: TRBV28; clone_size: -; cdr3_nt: TGTGCCAGCAGTTCGGGACAGGGGGATCAGCCCCAGCATTTT; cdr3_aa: CASSSGQGDQPQHF
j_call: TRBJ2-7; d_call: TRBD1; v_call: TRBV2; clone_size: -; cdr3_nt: TGTGCCAGCAGCAAAAGCGGGGGGACAGGGGGCTACGAGCAGTACTTC; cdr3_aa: CASSKSGGTGGYEQYF
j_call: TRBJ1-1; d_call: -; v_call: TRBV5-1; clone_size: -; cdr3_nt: TGCGCCAGCAGCTTCGCGGGTGGGTTCGATGGGGAAGCTTTCTTT; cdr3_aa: CASSFAGGFDGEAFF
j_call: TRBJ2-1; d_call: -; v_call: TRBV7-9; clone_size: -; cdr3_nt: TGTGCCAGCAGCTTAGACGCGGGGTACAATGAGCAGTTCTTC; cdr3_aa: CASSLDAGYNEQFF
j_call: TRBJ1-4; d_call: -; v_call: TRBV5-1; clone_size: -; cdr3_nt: TGCGCCAGCAGCGTGGGACACTTGAATGAAAAACTGTTTTTT; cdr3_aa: CASSVGHLNEKLFF
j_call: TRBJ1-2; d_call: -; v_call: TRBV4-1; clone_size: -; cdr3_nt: TGCGCCAGCAGCCAAGATCGCCAGGCCTGGAGCTACACCTTC; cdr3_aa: CASSQDRQAWSYTF
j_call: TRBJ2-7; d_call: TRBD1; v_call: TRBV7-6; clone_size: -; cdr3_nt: TGTGCCAGCAGCCTAAGACAGGGACCGAGCTCCTACGAGCAGTACTTC; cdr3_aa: CASSLRQGPSSYEQYF
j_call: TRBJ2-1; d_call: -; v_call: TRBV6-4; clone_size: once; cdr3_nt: TGTGCCAGCAGTGACGGATCTCTAGTCCCGTTCTTC; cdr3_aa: CASSDGSLVPFF
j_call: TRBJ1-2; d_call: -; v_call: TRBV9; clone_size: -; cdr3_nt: TGTGCCAGCAGCATAACCCCCCGGGACACCGCTAACTATGGCTACACCTTC; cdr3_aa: CASSITPRDTANYGYTF
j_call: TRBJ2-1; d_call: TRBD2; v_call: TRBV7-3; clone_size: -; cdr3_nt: TGTGCCAGCAGCTCCGGGACTAGCGGGAGCTCCTACAATGAGCAGTTCTTC; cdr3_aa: CASSSGTSGSSYNEQFF
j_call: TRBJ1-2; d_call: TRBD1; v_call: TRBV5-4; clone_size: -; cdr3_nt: TGTGCCAGCAGCTCATTCGACAGGGGGCAACCGAACTATGGCTACACCTTC; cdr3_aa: CASSSFDRGQPNYGYTF
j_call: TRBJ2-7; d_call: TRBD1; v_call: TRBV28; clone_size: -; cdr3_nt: TGTGCCAGCAGTTTTTACCCTAAGAGCGACAGGGGTAACGAGCAGTACTTC; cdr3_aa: CASSFYPKSDRGNEQYF
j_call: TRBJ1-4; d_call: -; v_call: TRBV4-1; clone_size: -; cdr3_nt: TGCGCCAGCAGCCAAGCGAATCTTAGGAGGGCTAATGAAAAACTGTTTTTT; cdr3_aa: CASSQANLRRANEKLFF
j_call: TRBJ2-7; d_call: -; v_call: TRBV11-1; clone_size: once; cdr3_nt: TGTGCCAGCAGCTTAGGGAGTGCAGGGGCGCACGAGCAGTACTTC; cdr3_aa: CASSLGSAGAHEQYF
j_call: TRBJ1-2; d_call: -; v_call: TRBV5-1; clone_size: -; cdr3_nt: TGCGCCAGCAGCCTGCGGGGGCAGTTTAACTATGGCTACACCTTC; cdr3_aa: CASSLRGQFNYGYTF
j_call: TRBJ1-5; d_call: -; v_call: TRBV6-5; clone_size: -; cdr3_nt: TGTGCCAGCAGTTCAACAGCAGGGAGCAATCAGCCCCAGCATTTT; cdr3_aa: CASSSTAGSNQPQHF
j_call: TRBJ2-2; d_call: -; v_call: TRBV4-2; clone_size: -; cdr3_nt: TGTGCCAGCAGCCAAGATTCAGGGCACACCGGGGAGCTGTTTTTT; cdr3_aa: CASSQDSGHTGELFF
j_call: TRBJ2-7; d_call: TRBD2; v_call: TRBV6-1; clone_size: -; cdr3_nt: TGTGCCAGCAGTGAAGCGCTGGGCGCTAGCGGCTACGAGCAGTACTTC; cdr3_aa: CASSEALGASGYEQYF
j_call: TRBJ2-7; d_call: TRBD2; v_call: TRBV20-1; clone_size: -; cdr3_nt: TGCAGTGCTAGTTCTAGCGGAGATTCTTACGAGCAGTACTTC; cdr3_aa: CSASSSGDSYEQYF
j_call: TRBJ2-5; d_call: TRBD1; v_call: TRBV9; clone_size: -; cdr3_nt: TGTGCCAGCAGCATAGGACAGGGTCCCCAAGAGACCCAGTACTTC; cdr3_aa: CASSIGQGPQETQYF
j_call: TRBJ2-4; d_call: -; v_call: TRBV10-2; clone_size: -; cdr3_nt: TGCGCCAGCAGCGAACCCGGGGTAGTAGCCAAAAACATTCAGTACTTC; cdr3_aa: CASSEPGVVAKNIQYF
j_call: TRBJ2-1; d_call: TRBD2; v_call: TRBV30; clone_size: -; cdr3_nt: TGTGCCTGGAGTCCGGGACTAGCGGGAAGCAATGAGCAGTTCTTC; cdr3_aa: CAWSPGLAGSNEQFF
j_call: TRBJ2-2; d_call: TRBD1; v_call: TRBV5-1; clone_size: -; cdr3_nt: TGCGCCAGCAGCCCGGGGACAGGGGAAGCCGGGGAGCTGTTTTTT; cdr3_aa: CASSPGTGEAGELFF